The 5 T cell receptor beta chains reported below all come from one sample, sequenced in a study of control samples from healthy donors and cancer patients. Clones were sequenced by immunoSEQ multiplex PCR, and TCRdb holds only the in-frame ones, with some missing. The sample yields 130,000 to 150,000 clones, roughly nine tenths seen once. Material: blood. These receptors were taken from a man aged 25-45 years in good health.

The J gene is TRBJ1-1, the V gene TRBV18; D is perhaps TRBD1 (6 bases). V was cut by 3 bases and J by 5 bases, with 13 bases left in between. The CDR3 is 14 amino acids. CDR1 is KGHSH, CDR2 LQKENI, per germline. The CDR3 coding sequence is TGTGCCAGCTCACCGTCCCGGACAGCAACTGAAGCTTTCTTT. It translates to CASSPSRTATEAFF. Variable domain in full (rest from reference TRBV18 and TRBJ1-1): NAGVMQNPRHLVRRRGQEARLRCSPMKGHSHVYWYRQLPEEGLKFMVYLQKENIIDESGMPKERFSAEFPKEGPSILRIQQVVRGDSAAYFCASSPSRTATEAFFGQGTRLTVV.

The rearrangement links TRBV10-2 to TRBJ2-3; D is ambiguous. The ends were cut back, 5 bases at V and 3 bases at J, with 12 bases in the middle. Per the germline V gene, CDR1 is WSHSY and CDR2 is SAAADI. CDR3 length: 14 residues. The DNA for the CDR3 is TGCGCCAGCAGTAGCGTAGGAGTTACAGATACGCAGTATTTT. Translated, it gives CASSSVGVTDTQYF.

V and J are TRBV10-3 and TRBJ2-5; possibly TRBD2 for D (7 bases). Trimming removed 3 bases at V and 0 bases at J, with 11 bases between. The CDR3 contains 15 residues. Germline loops: CDR1 ENHRY, CDR2 SYGVKD. Here the CDR3 reads CAISDRGAHQETQYF. CDR3 DNA sequence: TGTGCCATCAGTGACCGGGGGGCCCACCAAGAGACCCAGTACTTC.

CDR3 region: CAISDRVGQPQHF. Here the CDR3 DNA reads TGTGCCATCAGTGACAGGGTAGGGCAGCCCCAGCATTTT. The chain employs TRBV10-3 and TRBJ1-5; D might be TRBD1 (5 bases). The CDR3 spans 13 residues. Deletions cut 3 bases from V and 7 bases from J, with 10 bases between. CDR1 is ENHRY, CDR2 SYGVKD, per germline.

V usage is TRBV7-8 and J usage is TRBJ1-4, with unresolved D. This CDR3 contains 14 residues. Germline lookup yields CDR1 SGHVS and CDR2 FQNEAQ. Deletions cut 5 bases from V and 0 bases from J, with 7 bases between. CDR3 in amino acids: CASSTPATNEKLFF. Here the CDR3 DNA reads TGTGCCAGCAGCACACCCGCAACTAATGAAAAACTGTTTTTT.